The text below deals with one TCR beta chain. Trimming pared 10 bases from V and 4 bases from J, leaving 16 bases between. The CDR3 consists of 13 residues. The germline V gene has CDR1 MNHEY and CDR2 SVGAGI. Treatment of the sample: oral pan-JAK inhibitor, 5-10 mg twice daily. Investigators isolated RNA and reverse transcribed it into cDNA to act as the sequencing template. Using immunoSEQ multiplex PCR, the repertoire was profiled, and TCRdb retains in-frame clones only, with some absent. The repertoire includes roughly 180,000 clones, around 49% of them detected once, and around 9.1% sits in the top ten. The data were taken from a study of CD8+ T cells in alopecia areata.

The chain carries TRBV6-5 and TRBJ1-1; perhaps TRBD1 as D (6 bases). The origin of this receptor is a human donor with alopecia areata. This material consisted of CD8+ T cells sorted from blood, taken at approximately week 51, from a patient treated with tofacitinib. This CDR3 reads CATAGGLGTEAFF. CDR3 in DNA: TGTGCCACCGCCGGGGGGCTGGGCACTGAAGCTTTCTTT.